This entry lists 26 T cell receptor beta chains sequenced from one sample in a study of blood T cell repertoires in COVID-19. Assay used: immunoSEQ multiplex PCR; TCRdb lists only in-frame clones, some missing. The sample lists approximately 93,000 clones; 87% were seen once. The sample taken for sequencing was peripheral blood. The receptors shown here come from a human donor in a cohort sampled during active COVID-19.

This sequence joins TRBV28 and TRBJ2-5, with 11 bases that match TRBD2. This CDR3 comprises 17 residues. Germline lookup yields CDR1 MDHEN and CDR2 SYDVKM. V shed 7 bases and J 4 bases; nucleotides not matched to a gene: 14. In nucleotides, the CDR3 is TGTGCCAGCAATGGGGGACTAGCGGAACTAGTGGGAGAGACCCAGTACTTC. Protein product: CASNGGLAELVGETQYF. Looking up the rest from reference TRBV28 and TRBJ2-5 gives the full variable domain: DVKVTQSSRYLVKRTGEKVFLECVQDMDHENMFWYRQDPGLGLRLIYFSYDVKMKEKGDIPEGYSVSREKKERFSLILESASTNQTSMYLCASNGGLAELVGETQYFGPGTRLLVL.

The genes are TRBV19 and TRBJ1-1; D uncertain. The CDR3 covers 16 residues. The germline gives CDR1 LNHDA, CDR2 SQIVND (reference sequence). V was shortened by 8 bases and J by 4 bases, with 23 bases between the two germline ends. As DNA, the CDR3 is TGTGCCAGTCTGGGAGGCCTTGGCGGGGTAGGCACTGAAGCTTTCTTT. Amino acids: CASLGGLGGVGTEAFF.

This clone was seen once. This chain connects TRBV6-9 to TRBJ2-1; D is unclear. Germline V CDR1 and CDR2: MNHGY, SVAAGI. The V end lost 2 bases, the J end lost 0 bases, and 8 bases lay between the germline ends. The CDR3 sequence is 15 residues long. The CDR3 reads CASSYLASSYNEQFF. In DNA, the CDR3 is TGTGCCAGCAGTTATCTGGCCAGCTCCTACAATGAGCAGTTCTTC.

DNA for the CDR3: TGTGCCAGTAGGGCTAAGGCGGATCAGCCCCAGCATTTT. Translating it yields CASRAKADQPQHF. The chain employs TRBV19 and TRBJ1-5; D is unresolved. From germline, CDR1 is LNHDA and CDR2 SQIVND (reference sequence). The CDR3 has 13 residues. V was trimmed by 6 bases and J by 5 bases, leaving 11 bases between them.

This clone was detected once. The CDR3 DNA follows: TGCGCCAGCAGCCAAGCTCCCCGAGATACGCAGTATTTT. It encodes CASSQAPRDTQYF. This chain uses TRBV4-1 with TRBJ2-3, with no clear D. The CDR3 runs 13 residues. CDR1 and CDR2 from the germline V gene are MGHRA and YSYEKL. Trimming removed 1 base from V and 5 bases from J, with 7 bases in between.

Only a few counts were recorded for this clone. This chain connects TRBV6-5 to TRBJ1-1; D might be TRBD1 (5 bases). V lost 4 bases, J lost 1 base, and 10 bases lay in between. The CDR3 is 14 amino acids. Germline loops: CDR1 MNHEY, CDR2 SVGAGI. For the CDR3, the DNA is TGTGCCAGCAGTTTCCGGGGGAAGAACACTGAAGCTTTCTTT. Its translation: CASSFRGKNTEAFF.

V usage is TRBV7-9 and J usage is TRBJ2-1, with D tentatively TRBD1 (6 bases). Per germline, CDR1 SEHNR and CDR2 FQNEAQ (reference sequence). CDR3 length: 12 residues. V lost 2 bases to trimming and J lost 10 bases, with 9 bases between them. The CDR3 DNA is TGTGCCAGCAGCTTAATGCAGGGGGAGCAGTTCTTC. Its translation is CASSLMQGEQFF. Based on the CDR3 plus reference TRBV7-9 and TRBJ2-1, the full variable domain is DTGVSQNPRHKITKRGQNVTFRCDPISEHNRLYWYRQTLGQGPEFLTYFQNEAQLEKSRLLSDRFSAERPKGSFSTLEIQRTEQGDSAMYLCASSLMQGEQFFGPGTRLTVL.

The chain uses TRBV28 and TRBJ1-5, with D tentatively TRBD1 (6 bases). This CDR3 is 14 amino acids long. The germline V and J ends were trimmed by 4 bases and 5 bases, with 12 bases remaining between them. Germline V gene sequence: CDR1 MDHEN, CDR2 SYDVKM. CDR3 DNA: TGTGCCAGCAGTTCCGGGACACCGGATCAGCCCCAGCATTTT. Translation gives CASSSGTPDQPQHF.

CDR3: CSARPQADYTF. DNA of the CDR3: TGCAGTGCTAGACCTCAGGCAGATTACACCTTC. This sequence joins TRBV20-1 and TRBJ1-2; no firm D call. The length of the CDR3 is 11 residues. The germline V gene has CDR1 DFQATT and CDR2 SNEGSKA (reference sequence). Trimming cost V 2 bases and J 11 bases, with 12 bases left between them.

In its sample, this clone was seen once. Written as DNA, the CDR3 is TGTGCCAGCAGAGTAGCGGGAGGTATTTACGAGCAGTACTTC. It translates to CASRVAGGIYEQYF. This rearrangement joins TRBV2 to TRBJ2-7; 10 bases agree with TRBD2. The CDR3 has 14 amino acids. Germline V gene data show CDR1 as SNHLY and CDR2 as FYNNEI. With 6 bases clipped from V and 4 bases from J, the junction kept 6 bases outside the gene matches.

J is TRBJ2-2 and V is TRBV5-1; 9 bases fit TRBD2. CDR1 and CDR2 (germline): SGHRS, YFSETQ. V lost 2 bases to trimming and J lost 0 bases; unmatched junction nucleotides: 11. The CDR3 extends over 19 amino acids. The CDR3 DNA reads as TGCGCCAGCAGCTTTAAGGTAGCGGGAGATAATGCGAACACCGGGGAGCTGTTTTTT. It yields the protein CASSFKVAGDNANTGELFF.

V is TRBV12-3 or TRBV12-4 and J is TRBJ2-7; D is uncertain. The CDR3 has 13 amino acids. V lost 3 bases and J lost 3, with 9 bases in between. The CDR3: CASSFNSNYEQYF. CDR3 nucleotide sequence: TGTGCCAGCAGTTTTAACTCTAACTACGAGCAGTACTTC.

This chain connects TRBV5-8 to TRBJ1-2; D perhaps matches TRBD1 (6 bases). V was shortened by 3 bases and J by 3 bases, with 27 bases between the two germline ends. The length of the CDR3 is 19 residues. Germline V lookup: CDR1 SGHTS, CDR2 YDEGEE. The CDR3 DNA is TGTGCCAGCAGCTCCGTAGTTGGGTACGGCCAGGCAGGGGACTATGGCTACACCTTC. This codes for CASSSVVGYGQAGDYGYTF.

This clone came up a few times. The genes are TRBV1 and TRBJ2-7; the DNA was not used to check the table's D call, TRBD1. TRBV1 is a documented pseudogene. The CDR3 contains 17 residues. CDR3: CTSSQHPDRDGSYEQYF. DNA of the CDR3: TGCACCAGCAGCCAACACCCTGACAGGGACGGCTCCTACGAGCAGTACTTC.

This clone has a handful of counts. The chain employs TRBV5-8 and TRBJ1-6; D possibly corresponds to TRBD1 (5 bases). The germline gives CDR1 SGHTS, CDR2 YDEGEE. The germline V and J ends were trimmed by 7 bases and 7 bases, with 18 bases remaining between them. The CDR3 sequence is 15 residues long. Written as DNA, the CDR3 is TGTGCCAGCCGACAGACCCTTGGCCTAAATTCACCCCTCCACTTT. Protein: CASRQTLGLNSPLHF.

The rearrangement links TRBV27 to TRBJ1-2, with 11 bases identical to TRBD1. The J segment lost 4 bases and the V segment lost 3 bases, leaving 4 bases of the junction unmatched. The CDR3 loop spans 15 amino acids. From germline, CDR1 is MNHEY and CDR2 SMNVEV (reference sequence). Written as DNA, the CDR3 is TGTGCCAGCAGTTTTGGACAGGGGGCAGGCTATGGCTACACCTTC. Translating it yields CASSFGQGAGYGYTF.

The chain links TRBV7-9 to TRBJ2-7; D possibly corresponds to TRBD1 (6 bases). The V gene's germline CDR1 is SEHNR and CDR2 FQNEAQ (reference sequence). The CDR3 runs to 15 residues. Trimming took 5 bases from V and 0 from J, leaving 14 bases between them. The CDR3 sequence: CASSDSQGSSYEQYF. In nucleotides, the CDR3 is TGTGCCAGCAGCGACTCCCAGGGGAGCTCCTACGAGCAGTACTTC.

This sequence joins TRBV5-1 and TRBJ2-4; D might be TRBD1 (7 bases). This CDR3 has 18 residues. The V gene lost 5 bases and the J gene lost 0 bases, with 21 bases spanning the gap. The germline CDR1 and CDR2 sequences are SGHRS and YFSETQ. For the CDR3, the DNA is TGCGCCAGCAGTTGGGGGGACAGAGGGATTCTAGCCAAAAACATTCAGTACTTC. It specifies CASSWGDRGILAKNIQYF.

V usage is TRBV19 and J usage is TRBJ2-2, with D possibly TRBD1 on 6 matching bases. V was shortened by 3 bases and J by 6 bases, with 17 bases between the two germline ends. This CDR3 is built from 16 residues. Germline V gene lookup returns CDR1 LNHDA and CDR2 SQIVND (reference sequence). The CDR3 protein is CASSINSRGLAGELFF. The CDR3, as DNA: TGTGCCAGTAGTATTAATAGCAGGGGTTTAGCCGGGGAGCTGTTTTTT.

V is TRBV11-2 and J is TRBJ2-3, with TRBD2 identical over 7 bases. CDR1 is SGHAT and CDR2 is FQNNGV in the germline V gene. Trimming at V came to 5 bases and at J to 6 bases, leaving 8 bases not matched to a gene. The CDR3 is 14 amino acids. The CDR3 nucleotides are TGTGCCAGCAGCCCCGGCGGGGGTGCGGATACGCAGTATTTT. Translating gives CASSPGGGADTQYF. The variable domain in full, with the rest retrieved from reference TRBV11-2 and TRBJ2-3, is EAGVAQSPRYKIIEKRQSVAFWCNPISGHATLYWYQQILGQGPKLLIQFQNNGVVDDSQLPKDRFSAERLKGVDSTLKIQPAKLEDSAVYLCASSPGGGADTQYFGPGTRLTVL.

V is TRBV7-9 and J is TRBJ1-1, with D hard to call. Trimming took 4 bases from V and 2 from J, leaving 11 bases between them. Germline loops: CDR1 SEHNR, CDR2 FQNEAQ (reference sequence). This CDR3 region has 14 residues. The CDR3 is CASSSGEANTEAFF. DNA of the CDR3: TGTGCCAGCAGCTCCGGGGAAGCTAACACTGAAGCTTTCTTT. Looking up the rest from reference TRBV7-9 and TRBJ1-1 gives the full variable domain: DTGVSQNPRHKITKRGQNVTFRCDPISEHNRLYWYRQTLGQGPEFLTYFQNEAQLEKSRLLSDRFSAERPKGSFSTLEIQRTEQGDSAMYLCASSSGEANTEAFFGQGTRLTVV.

This sequence joins TRBV5-4 and TRBJ2-3; 7 bases align to TRBD2. J was trimmed by 3 bases and V by 4 bases; bases with no gene match: 11. Germline loops: CDR1 SGHNT, CDR2 YYREEE (reference sequence). The CDR3 loop spans 16 amino acids. CDR3 in DNA: TGTGCCAGCAGCCTGAATCGGGGCGGGAGAACAGATACGCAGTATTTT. Its translation: CASSLNRGGRTDTQYF.

This rearrangement joins TRBV3-1 (or the pseudogene TRBV3-2) to TRBJ2-3, with 9 bases identical to TRBD2. Germline values: CDR1 LGHDT, CDR2 YNNKEL (reference sequence). V shed 3 bases, J shed 4 bases, and the junction held 5 bases outside the gene matches. This CDR3 spans 15 amino acids. CDR3 loop: CASSQGGRVADTQYF. In DNA form, the CDR3 reads TGTGCCAGCAGCCAGGGCGGGAGGGTAGCAGATACGCAGTATTTT.

V is TRBV11-2 and J is TRBJ1-5; D not certain. Looked up from germline, CDR1 is SGHAT and CDR2 is FQNNGV. Between the trimmed V and J ends, which lost 3 bases and 0 bases, there was a span of 9 bases. The CDR3 sequence is 15 residues long. This CDR3 reads CASSLENYSNQPQHF. Written as DNA, the CDR3 is TGTGCCAGCAGCTTGGAGAATTATAGCAATCAGCCCCAGCATTTT.

CDR3 region: CASSQLPRGGTVREKLFF. The CDR3 bases are TGCGCCAGCAGCCAACTCCCAAGGGGAGGAACAGTCAGGGAAAAACTGTTTTTT. The genes are TRBV4-1 and TRBJ1-4; D perhaps matches TRBD1 (5 bases). The germline V gene has CDR1 MGHRA and CDR2 YSYEKL. The CDR3 spans 18 residues. The V end was cut by 2 bases, the J end by 8 bases, with 24 bases between.

J is TRBJ1-5 and V is TRBV28; 7 nucleotides align to TRBD1. The V gene's germline CDR1 is MDHEN and CDR2 SYDVKM. The CDR3 consists of 15 residues. J gave up 4 bases and V 5 bases, and 8 bases lay outside the gene matches. The CDR3 region is CASSEPGQLNQPQHF. The CDR3 region has the DNA TGTGCCAGCAGTGAGCCGGGACAGCTAAATCAGCCCCAGCATTTT.